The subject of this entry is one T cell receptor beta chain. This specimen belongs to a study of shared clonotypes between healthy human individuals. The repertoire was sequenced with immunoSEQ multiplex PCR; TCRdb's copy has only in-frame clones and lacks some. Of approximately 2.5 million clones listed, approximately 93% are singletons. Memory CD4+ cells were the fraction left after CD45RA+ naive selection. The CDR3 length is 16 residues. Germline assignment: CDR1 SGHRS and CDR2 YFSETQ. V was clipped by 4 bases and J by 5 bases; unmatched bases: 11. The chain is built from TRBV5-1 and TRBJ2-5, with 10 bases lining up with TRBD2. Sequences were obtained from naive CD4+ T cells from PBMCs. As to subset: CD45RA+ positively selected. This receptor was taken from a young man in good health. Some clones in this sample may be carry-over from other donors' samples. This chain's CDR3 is CASSIKAGGPWETQYF. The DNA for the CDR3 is TGCGCCAGCAGCATTAAAGCGGGAGGGCCCTGGGAGACCCAGTACTTC.